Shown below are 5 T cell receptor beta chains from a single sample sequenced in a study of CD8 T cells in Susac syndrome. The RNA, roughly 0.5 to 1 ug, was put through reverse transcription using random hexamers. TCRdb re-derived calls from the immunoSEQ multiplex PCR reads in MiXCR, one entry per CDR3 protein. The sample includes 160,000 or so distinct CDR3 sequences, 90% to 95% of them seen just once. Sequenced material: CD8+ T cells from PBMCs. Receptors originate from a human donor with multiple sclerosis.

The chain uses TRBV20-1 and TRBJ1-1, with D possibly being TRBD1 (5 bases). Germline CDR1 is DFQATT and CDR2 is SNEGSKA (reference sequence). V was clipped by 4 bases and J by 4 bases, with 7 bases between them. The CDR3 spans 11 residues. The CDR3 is CSATGSTEAFF. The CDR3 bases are TGCAGTGCTACAGGGAGCACTGAAGCTTTCTTT.

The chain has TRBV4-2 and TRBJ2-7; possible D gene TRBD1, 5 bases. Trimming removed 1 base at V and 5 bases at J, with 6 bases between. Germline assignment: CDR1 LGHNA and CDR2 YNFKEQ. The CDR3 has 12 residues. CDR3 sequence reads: CASSQAGNEQYF. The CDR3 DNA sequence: TGTGCCAGCAGCCAAGCAGGGAACGAGCAGTACTTC.

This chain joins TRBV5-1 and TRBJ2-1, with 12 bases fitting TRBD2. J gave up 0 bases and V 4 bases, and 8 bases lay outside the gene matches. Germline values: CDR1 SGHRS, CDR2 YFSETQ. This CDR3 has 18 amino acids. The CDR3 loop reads CASSEPGLAGTSYNEQFF. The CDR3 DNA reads TGCGCCAGCAGCGAGCCGGGACTAGCGGGTACCTCCTACAATGAGCAGTTCTTC. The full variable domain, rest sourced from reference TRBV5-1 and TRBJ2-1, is KAGVTQTPRYLIKTRGQQVTLSCSPISGHRSVSWYQQTPGQGLQFLFEYFSETQRNKGNFPGRFSGRQFSNSRSEMNVSTLELGDSALYLCASSEPGLAGTSYNEQFFGPGTRLTVL.

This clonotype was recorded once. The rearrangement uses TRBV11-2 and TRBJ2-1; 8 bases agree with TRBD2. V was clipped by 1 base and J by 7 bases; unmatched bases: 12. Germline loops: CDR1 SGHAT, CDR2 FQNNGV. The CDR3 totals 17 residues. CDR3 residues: CASSLASPERGRNEQFF. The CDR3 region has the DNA TGTGCCAGCAGCTTAGCCTCCCCCGAGCGGGGGAGGAATGAGCAGTTCTTC.

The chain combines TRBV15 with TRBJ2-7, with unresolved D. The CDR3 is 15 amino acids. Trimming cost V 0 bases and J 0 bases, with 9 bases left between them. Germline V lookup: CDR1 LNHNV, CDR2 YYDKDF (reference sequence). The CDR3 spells CATSRDRAFSYEQYF. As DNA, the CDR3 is TGTGCCACCAGCAGAGATCGCGCCTTCTCCTACGAGCAGTACTTC.